The 22 T cell receptor beta chains reported below all come from one sample, sequenced in a study of siplizumab effects on memory and regulatory T cells. TCRdb keeps only in-frame clones here, not all; method: immunoSEQ multiplex PCR. The sample has about 100,000 clones; about 95% are singletons. Material: non-Treg CD4+ T cells sorted from blood. These receptors came from a human donor in good health.

The V and J genes are TRBV2 and TRBJ2-3, with 9 bases lining up with TRBD1. CDR3 length equals 14 residues. Unmatched junction bases numbered 6, after V lost 6 bases and J lost 5 bases. CDR1 and CDR2 (germline): SNHLY, FYNNEI. The DNA for the CDR3 is TGTGCCAGCAGGGCCGGGACAGGGAAAGATACGCAGTATTTT. Amino acids: CASRAGTGKDTQYF.

The rearrangement uses TRBV2 and TRBJ2-3; maybe TRBD2 (5 bases). The CDR3 spans 13 residues. Trimming took 7 bases from V and 0 from J, leaving 8 bases between them. The germline CDR1 and CDR2 sequences are SNHLY and FYNNEI. CDR3 sequence (DNA): TGTGCCAGCAACGGCGGGAGCACAGATACGCAGTATTTT. Its protein is CASNGGSTDTQYF.

The V gene is TRBV25-1, the J gene TRBJ2-5, with TRBD2 as a possible D gene (7 bases). The germline gives CDR1 MGHDK, CDR2 SYGVNS. Trimming took 8 bases from V and 9 from J, leaving 19 bases between them. The CDR3 has 13 amino acids. The CDR3 sequence is CASGVAGPGAQYF. In DNA, the CDR3 is TGTGCCAGCGGGGTAGCGGGCCCAGGGGCCCAGTACTTC.

The chain is built from TRBV7-8 and TRBJ2-1, with a tentative D call TRBD1 (5 bases). This CDR3 contains 16 residues. Looked up from germline, CDR1 is SGHVS and CDR2 is FQNEAQ. Trimming stripped 1 base from V and 2 bases from J, with 12 bases between. The DNA of the CDR3 is TGTGCCAGCAGCTTAGTTCGGCAGGGCCCCTACAATGAGCAGTTCTTC. It specifies CASSLVRQGPYNEQFF.

The chain employs TRBV11-2 and TRBJ2-1; D possibly corresponds to TRBD2 (6 bases). CDR1 is SGHAT and CDR2 is FQNNGV in the germline V gene. This CDR3 comprises 15 residues. Trimming stripped 4 bases from V and 2 bases from J, with 12 bases between. CDR3 DNA: TGTGCCAGCAGCTACACGGGACTCACCTACAATGAGCAGTTCTTC. As protein: CASSYTGLTYNEQFF.

V and J are TRBV20-1 and TRBJ2-5; D tentatively fits TRBD1 or TRBD2 (5 bases each). This CDR3 spans 11 amino acids. Germline lookup yields CDR1 DFQATT and CDR2 SNEGSKA (reference sequence). The V end lost 6 bases, the J end lost 4 bases, and 9 bases lay between the germline ends. Here the CDR3 reads CSALGRETQYF. CDR3 nucleotides: TGCAGTGCCCTGGGACGAGAGACCCAGTACTTC.

The chain recombines TRBV2 with TRBJ2-5; D gene uncertain. Germline CDR1 reads SNHLY; CDR2 reads FYNNEI. CDR3 length: 12 amino acids. Trimming removed 5 bases at V and 4 bases at J, with 8 bases between. CDR3 in DNA: TGTGCCAGCAGTCATACGTTAGAGACCCAGTACTTC. This encodes CASSHTLETQYF.

The chain joins TRBV5-1 to TRBJ1-4; D perhaps matches TRBD1 (6 bases). The CDR3 is made up of 16 amino acids. Trimming left V 3 bases short and J 8 bases short, with 20 bases between. The germline CDR1 and CDR2 sequences are SGHRS and YFSETQ. CDR3 sequence: CASSSTLQGRKEKLFF. CDR3 bases: TGCGCCAGCAGCTCTACTCTACAGGGTAGGAAGGAAAAACTGTTTTTT. The entire variable domain, with the rest obtained from reference TRBV5-1 and TRBJ1-4, is as follows: KAGVTQTPRYLIKTRGQQVTLSCSPISGHRSVSWYQQTPGQGLQFLFEYFSETQRNKGNFPGRFSGRQFSNSRSEMNVSTLELGDSALYLCASSSTLQGRKEKLFFGSGTQLSVL.

This clone was picked up one time. The chain employs TRBV28 and TRBJ2-4; weak D call: TRBD2 (6 bases). CDR3 length: 15 amino acids. In germline, CDR1 is MDHEN, CDR2 SYDVKM. Trimming shortened V by 8 bases and J by 3 bases, and 17 bases separated the two germline ends. This CDR3 reads CASEYPGTGKNIQYF. DNA of the CDR3: TGTGCCAGCGAATATCCTGGGACTGGCAAAAACATTCAGTACTTC.

This rearrangement joins TRBV6-6 to TRBJ2-7, with no clear D. This CDR3 is 12 amino acids long. Looked up from germline, CDR1 is MNHNY and CDR2 is SVGAGI (reference sequence). V was shortened by 4 bases and J by 5 bases, with 9 bases between the two germline ends. CDR3: CASSSPFDEQYF. CDR3 bases: TGTGCCAGCAGTTCCCCCTTCGACGAGCAGTACTTC.

The chain joins TRBV7-9 to TRBJ2-5; 8 bases align to TRBD1. V lost 1 base to trimming and J lost 3 bases; unmatched junction nucleotides: 4. The CDR3 runs 15 residues. Germline V gene sequence: CDR1 SEHNR, CDR2 FQNEAQ (reference sequence). The CDR3 region has the DNA TGTGCCAGCAGCTTAGGACAGGGGAATAAAGAGACCCAGTACTTC. It is translated as CASSLGQGNKETQYF. Using reference TRBV7-9 and TRBJ2-5 for the parts outside the CDR3, the full variable domain is DTGVSQNPRHKITKRGQNVTFRCDPISEHNRLYWYRQTLGQGPEFLTYFQNEAQLEKSRLLSDRFSAERPKGSFSTLEIQRTEQGDSAMYLCASSLGQGNKETQYFGPGTRLLVL.

V is TRBV7-9 and J is TRBJ1-1; D gene unclear. The CDR3 sequence is 14 residues long. Deletions cut 7 bases from V and 1 base from J, with 13 bases between. In germline, CDR1 is SEHNR, CDR2 FQNEAQ (reference sequence). The CDR3 DNA follows: TGTGCCAGCACCCTCAGCACGTCGAACACTGAAGCTTTCTTT. Its translation is CASTLSTSNTEAFF.

The rearrangement joins TRBV7-9 to TRBJ1-1; 7 bases match TRBD1. Germline-derived CDR1 and CDR2 are SEHNR and FQNEAQ (reference sequence). V lost 8 bases and J lost 4; bases outside the gene matches: 10. The CDR3 has 14 residues. In DNA form, the CDR3 reads TGTGCCAGCCGCAAACCACAGGGGATCACTGAAGCTTTCTTT. Encoded protein: CASRKPQGITEAFF.

This clone was observed once. The V gene is TRBV9, the J gene TRBJ1-2, with unresolved D. This CDR3 contains 13 residues. Germline CDR1 and CDR2: SGDLS and YYNGEE. Trimming took off 0 bases at V and 7 bases at J, with 10 bases between the two ends. This CDR3 reads CASSVASYAGYTF. The DNA for the CDR3 is TGTGCCAGCAGCGTAGCCTCTTACGCTGGCTACACCTTC.

This sequence joins TRBV14 and TRBJ1-3; 7 bases are a match to TRBD1. The length of the CDR3 is 16 residues. Trimming removed 0 bases from V and 3 bases from J; junction bases left unmatched: 5. CDR1 and CDR2 (germline): SGHDN, FVKESK. CDR3 sequence (DNA): TGTGCCAGCAGCCAAGATTTCGGGACAGTTGGAAACACCATATATTTT. Its translation is CASSQDFGTVGNTIYF.

This clone appeared once. The CDR3 spells CASTSSGRKETQYF. CDR3 DNA sequence: TGTGCCAGCACCTCAAGCGGGAGAAAAGAGACCCAGTACTTC. The V and J genes are TRBV11-2 and TRBJ2-5, with TRBD2 matching 8 bases. The J segment lost 3 bases and the V segment lost 7 bases, leaving 7 bases of the junction unmatched. Germline assignment: CDR1 SGHAT and CDR2 FQNNGV. The CDR3 has 14 amino acids. Full variable domain (remainder filled in from reference TRBV11-2 and TRBJ2-5): EAGVAQSPRYKIIEKRQSVAFWCNPISGHATLYWYQQILGQGPKLLIQFQNNGVVDDSQLPKDRFSAERLKGVDSTLKIQPAKLEDSAVYLCASTSSGRKETQYFGPGTRLLVL.

The chain has TRBV19 and TRBJ2-7; D unresolved. The CDR3 extends over 8 amino acids. The V end lost 9 bases, the J end lost 6 bases, and 3 bases lay between the germline ends. CDR1 is LNHDA, CDR2 SQIVND, per germline (reference sequence). The CDR3 loop reads CASLEQYF. CDR3 nucleotides: TGTGCCAGCCTCGAGCAGTACTTC. Based on the CDR3 plus reference TRBV19 and TRBJ2-7, the full variable domain is DGGITQSPKYLFRKEGQNVTLSCEQNLNHDAMYWYRQDPGQGLRLIYYSQIVNDFQKGDIAEGYSVSREKKESFPLTVTSAQKNPTAFYLCASLEQYFGPGTRLTVT.

The chain links TRBV5-1 to TRBJ2-1; 9 bases are shared with TRBD1. Per germline, CDR1 SGHRS and CDR2 YFSETQ. J was trimmed by 1 base and V by 3 bases; bases with no gene match: 2. The CDR3 runs to 15 residues. The CDR3 DNA reads TGCGCCAGCAGCTCCGGACAGGGGTCCTACAATGAGCAGTTCTTC. It yields the protein CASSSGQGSYNEQFF. Using reference TRBV5-1 and TRBJ2-1 for the parts outside the CDR3, the full variable domain is KAGVTQTPRYLIKTRGQQVTLSCSPISGHRSVSWYQQTPGQGLQFLFEYFSETQRNKGNFPGRFSGRQFSNSRSEMNVSTLELGDSALYLCASSSGQGSYNEQFFGPGTRLTVL.

The J gene is TRBJ2-1, the V gene TRBV4-2, with 8 bases matching TRBD2. Germline CDR1 and CDR2: LGHNA and YNFKEQ. The CDR3 has 14 residues. J lost 3 bases, V lost 4 bases, and 2 bases had no gene match. DNA of the CDR3: TGTGCCAGCAGCCCAGCGGGGGACTACAATGAGCAGTTCTTC. This gives the protein CASSPAGDYNEQFF.

The V call is TRBV19, the J call TRBJ1-5; possibly TRBD1 for D (6 bases). V was shortened by 3 bases and J by 3 bases, with 9 bases between the two germline ends. The germline CDR1 and CDR2 sequences are LNHDA and SQIVND (reference sequence). This CDR3 contains 14 residues. Here the CDR3 DNA reads TGTGCCAGTAGTATTACAGGGTCCAATCAGCCCCAGCATTTT. This codes for CASSITGSNQPQHF. The full variable domain, with the rest looked up from reference TRBV19 and TRBJ1-5, is DGGITQSPKYLFRKEGQNVTLSCEQNLNHDAMYWYRQDPGQGLRLIYYSQIVNDFQKGDIAEGYSVSREKKESFPLTVTSAQKNPTAFYLCASSITGSNQPQHFGDGTRLSIL.

Note on this clone: One end of the junction fails to match germline, which may point to a read error. Other DNA sequences in the same sample also yield this CDR3. The rearrangement uses TRBV7-9 and TRBJ1-5, with D possibly being TRBD1 (6 bases). The germline V gene encodes CDR1 SEHNR and CDR2 FQNEAQ (reference sequence). This CDR3 has 18 residues. CDR3 loop: CASSLGISIRQELQPQHF. The CDR3 nucleotides read TGTGCCAGTAGCTTAGGAATCTCGATAAGACAGGAACTTCAGCCCCAGCATTTT. Together with reference TRBV7-9 and TRBJ1-5, the CDR3 gives the full variable domain: DTGVSQNPRHKITKRGQNVTFRCDPISEHNRLYWYRQTLGQGPEFLTYFQNEAQLEKSRLLSDRFSAERPKGSFSTLEIQRTEQGDSAMYLCASSLGISIRQELQPQHFGDGTRLSIL.

The V and J genes are TRBV2 and TRBJ1-5, with a weak D call TRBD1 (5 bases). Trimming cost V 4 bases and J 0 bases, with 13 bases left between them. The germline V gene has CDR1 SNHLY and CDR2 FYNNEI. The CDR3 is made up of 16 amino acids. Here the CDR3 DNA reads TGTGCCAGCAGTGCCGACAGCCCGGGTAGCAATCAGCCCCAGCATTTT. Its protein is CASSADSPGSNQPQHF. Full variable domain (missing parts from reference TRBV2 and TRBJ1-5): EPEVTQTPSHQVTQMGQEVILRCVPISNHLYFYWYRQILGQKVEFLVSFYNNEISEKSEIFDDQFSVERPDGSNFTLKIRSTKLEDSAMYFCASSADSPGSNQPQHFGDGTRLSIL.